The present T cell receptor beta chain was sequenced within a study of patients and donors after allogeneic stem cell transplantation. TCRdb reprocessed the RT-PCR reads with MiXCR, giving one entry per CDR3 protein. The table has 160,000 or so distinct CDR3 sequences, approximately 25% seen once. Sequenced input: blood, either unsorted or a sorted T cell fraction (not recorded which). This TCR derives from a human donor who was either an allogeneic HSCT recipient or a stem cell or donor lymphocyte infusion donor (not recorded which). It is not recorded whose cells these are; they may come from a transplant donor.

CDR3 residues: CASSQGLAEIGQYF. CDR3 in DNA: TGTGCCAGCAGCCAAGGACTAGCCGAGATAGGGCAGTACTTC. This sequence joins TRBV4-2 and TRBJ2-7, with TRBD2 identical over 7 bases. The CDR3 is 14 residues long. Looked up from germline, CDR1 is LGHNA and CDR2 is YNFKEQ. V shed 1 base and J 9 bases; nucleotides not matched to a gene: 9.